This TCR beta chain was found in a study of cytomegalovirus exposure and HLA in healthy donors. General study points: Evidence from a later analysis indicated that most CMV-associated TCR beta chains looked HLA-restricted. In a later analysis, specific HLA alleles were associated with 15,000 to 20,000 TCR beta sequences at a 0.05 false discovery rate. According to the study, 160 or so TCR beta chains were cytomegalovirus-associated.

The germline V gene has CDR1 MNHEY and CDR2 SMNVEV (reference sequence). The CDR3 is made up of 14 amino acids. Trimming removed 3 bases at V and 5 bases at J, with 13 bases between. Worth noting for this clone: Its antigen is not identified.

Use of 60 Vbeta and 13 Jbeta primers characterized the PCR. Profiling relied on immunoSEQ multiplex PCR, and the TCRdb table lists in-frame clones only, not all of them. This repertoire shows roughly 190,000 clones, about 77% found once; its top ten account for around 2.2%. This TCR derives from a woman aged 25 to 39 in good health and CMV-seropositive. The chain joins TRBV27 to TRBJ1-1; no definite D call. Sequenced input: PBMCs. CDR3 region: CASSLTRSGTEAFF. In DNA, the CDR3 is TGTGCCAGCAGTTTGACAAGGTCGGGGACTGAAGCTTTCTTT.